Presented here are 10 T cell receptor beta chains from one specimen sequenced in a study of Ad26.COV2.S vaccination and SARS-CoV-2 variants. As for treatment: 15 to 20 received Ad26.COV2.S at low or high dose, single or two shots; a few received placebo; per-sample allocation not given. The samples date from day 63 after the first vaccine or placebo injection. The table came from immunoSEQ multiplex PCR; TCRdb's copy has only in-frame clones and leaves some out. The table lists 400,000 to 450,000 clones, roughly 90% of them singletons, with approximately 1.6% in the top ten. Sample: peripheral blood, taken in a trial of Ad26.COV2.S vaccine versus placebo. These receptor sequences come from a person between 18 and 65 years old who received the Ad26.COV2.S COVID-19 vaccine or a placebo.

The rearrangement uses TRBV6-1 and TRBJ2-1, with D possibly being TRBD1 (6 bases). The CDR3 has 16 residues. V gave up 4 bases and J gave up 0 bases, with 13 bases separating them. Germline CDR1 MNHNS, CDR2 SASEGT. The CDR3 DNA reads TGTGCCAGCAGTGGTCGAGAAGGGGGCTCCTACAATGAGCAGTTCTTC. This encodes CASSGREGGSYNEQFF.

CDR3 nucleotides: TGCAGTGCTAACGCCCCGGGTGAGCAGTTCTTC. It translates to CSANAPGEQFF. This sequence joins TRBV20-1 and TRBJ2-1; D remains unclear. The CDR3 consists of 11 residues. Germline V gives CDR1 DFQATT, CDR2 SNEGSKA (reference sequence). V was cut by 4 bases and J by 9 bases, with 10 bases left in between.

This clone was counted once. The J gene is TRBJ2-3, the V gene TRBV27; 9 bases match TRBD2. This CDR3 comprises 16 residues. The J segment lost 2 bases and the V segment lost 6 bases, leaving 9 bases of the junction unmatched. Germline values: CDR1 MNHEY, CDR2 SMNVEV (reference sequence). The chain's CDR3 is CASSPWTSADTDTQYF. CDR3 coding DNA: TGTGCCAGCAGCCCCTGGACTAGCGCAGACACAGATACGCAGTATTTT.

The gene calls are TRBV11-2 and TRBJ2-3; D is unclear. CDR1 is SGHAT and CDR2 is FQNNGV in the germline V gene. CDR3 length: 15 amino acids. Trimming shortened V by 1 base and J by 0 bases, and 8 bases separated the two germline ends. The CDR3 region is CASSLVLTSTDTQYF. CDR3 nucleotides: TGTGCCAGCAGCTTAGTACTCACTAGCACAGATACGCAGTATTTT.

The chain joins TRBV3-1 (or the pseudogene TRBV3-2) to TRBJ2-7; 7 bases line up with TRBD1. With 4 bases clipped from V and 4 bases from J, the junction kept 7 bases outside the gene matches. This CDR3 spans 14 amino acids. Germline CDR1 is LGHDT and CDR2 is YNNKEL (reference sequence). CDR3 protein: CASSLRQGHYEQYF. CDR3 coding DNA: TGTGCCAGCAGCCTTCGACAGGGACATTACGAGCAGTACTTC.

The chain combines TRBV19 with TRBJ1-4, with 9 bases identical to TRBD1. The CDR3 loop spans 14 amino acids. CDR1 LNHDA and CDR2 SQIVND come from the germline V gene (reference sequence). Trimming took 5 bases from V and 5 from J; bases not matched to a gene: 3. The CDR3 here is CASSLGQGNEKLFF. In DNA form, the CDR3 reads TGTGCCAGTAGTCTCGGACAGGGGAATGAAAAACTGTTTTTT.

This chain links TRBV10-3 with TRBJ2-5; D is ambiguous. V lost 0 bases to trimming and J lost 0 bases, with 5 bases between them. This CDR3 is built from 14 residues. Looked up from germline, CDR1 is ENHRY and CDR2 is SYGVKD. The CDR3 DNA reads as TGTGCCATCAGTGAGTCACAGTACCAAGAGACCCAGTACTTC. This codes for CAISESQYQETQYF.

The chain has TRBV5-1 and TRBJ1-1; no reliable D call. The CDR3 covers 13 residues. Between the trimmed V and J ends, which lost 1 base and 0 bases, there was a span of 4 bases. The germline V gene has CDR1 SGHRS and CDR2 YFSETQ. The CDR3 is CASSLKMNTEAFF. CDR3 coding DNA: TGCGCCAGCAGCTTGAAAATGAACACTGAAGCTTTCTTT.

The CDR3 coding sequence is TGTGCCAGCAGCTCGGACAGTTTGGAACTGTTTTTT. Protein sequence: CASSSDSLELFF. This sequence joins TRBV7-9 and TRBJ1-4; perhaps TRBD1 as D (6 bases). Trimming left V 4 bases short and J 12 bases short, with 12 bases between. From germline, CDR1 is SEHNR and CDR2 FQNEAQ (reference sequence). The CDR3 extends over 12 amino acids.

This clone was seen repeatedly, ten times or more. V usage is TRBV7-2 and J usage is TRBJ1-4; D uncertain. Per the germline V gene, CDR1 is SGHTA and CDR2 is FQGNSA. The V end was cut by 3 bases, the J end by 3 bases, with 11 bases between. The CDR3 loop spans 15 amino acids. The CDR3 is CASSFALDSNEKLFF. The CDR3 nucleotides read TGTGCCAGCAGCTTCGCGCTAGACTCTAATGAAAAACTGTTTTTT.